This T cell receptor (beta chain) was documented in a study of cytomegalovirus exposure and HLA in healthy donors. Findings and limits, study-wide: Links to common viral pathogens appeared, in a later analysis, for several of the most significant clusters.

Concerning this clone itself: Its antigen is as yet unknown.

With 60 Vbeta and 13 Jbeta primers, the PCR was carried out. Profiling relied on immunoSEQ multiplex PCR, and the TCRdb table lists in-frame clones only, not all of them. Among 40,000 to 55,000 clones listed, around 69% were seen once. The clonotype originates from a woman between 25 and 40 years old in good health and CMV-seronegative. The source material was PBMCs.

The CDR3 DNA follows: TGTGCCAGCAATCTCCGGACTAGCGGGGGGGCTTTAGGCCGGGAGCTGTTTTTT. The encoded protein is CASNLRTSGGALGRELFF. The rearrangement links TRBV2 to TRBJ2-2, with 15 bases identical to TRBD2. This CDR3 comprises 18 residues. Germline CDR1 reads SNHLY; CDR2 reads FYNNEI. Trimming took 7 bases from V and 9 from J; bases not matched to a gene: 15.